These T cell receptor beta chains were read from a single sample in a study of OX40 agonist ivuxolimab in advanced cancers. Using immunoSEQ multiplex PCR, the repertoire was profiled, and TCRdb retains in-frame clones only, with some absent. The data contain around 76,000 clones, more than 80% of them singletons. The source material was CD4+ or CD8+ T cells sorted from blood, sampled in a trial of the OX40 agonist ivuxolimab. Receptors were obtained from an adult with an advanced solid tumor such as melanoma, head and neck, liver or kidney cancer. The CDR3 runs from the conserved cysteine through the conserved F or W. The D gene is left open where the match is weak. Clone size is given for some rows only: seen once, a few or many times, or a class if the clone is expanded.

size	V	length	J	D	CDR3	DNA
.	TRBV27	17	TRBJ2-3	TRBD2	CASNKSRTRRGTDTQYF	TGTGCCAGCAATAAATCCCGGACTAGGCGCGGGACAGATACGCAGTATTTT
.	TRBV27	15	TRBJ2-7	TRBD1	CASRTPGTGGYEQYF	TGTGCCAGCAGGACTCCCGGGACAGGGGGCTACGAGCAGTACTTC
.	TRBV19	13	TRBJ2-7	.	CASSFGREYEQYF	TGTGCCAGTAGTTTTGGACGGGAGTACGAGCAGTACTTC
.	TRBV7-3	13	TRBJ2-5	TRBD1	CASSFGQGETQYF	TGTGCCAGCAGCTTCGGACAGGGAGAGACCCAGTACTTC
.	TRBV5-1	15	TRBJ2-1	TRBD1	CASLRGQGAYNEQFF	TGCGCCAGCCTCAGGGGACAGGGAGCATACAATGAGCAGTTCTTC
.	TRBV2	14	TRBJ2-3	TRBD2	CASSGGTSGRPQYF	TGTGCCAGCAGTGGAGGGACTAGCGGGAGGCCACAGTATTTT
.	TRBV5-5	15	TRBJ2-1	TRBD1	CASSNPGTGIDEQFF	TGTGCCAGCTCGAACCCCGGGACAGGGATCGATGAGCAGTTCTTC
.	TRBV7-9	11	TRBJ2-1	.	CASSSTTEQFF	TGTGCCAGCAGCTCGACTACTGAGCAGTTCTTC
.	TRBV5-1	18	TRBJ2-6	.	CASSLVARGGSGANVLTF	TGCGCCAGCAGCTTGGTTGCCAGGGGCGGTTCTGGGGCCAACGTCCTGACTTTC
.	TRBV28	13	TRBJ1-5	.	CASTDGSNQPQHF	TGTGCCAGCACCGACGGTAGCAATCAGCCCCAGCATTTT
once	TRBV5-6	15	TRBJ1-6	TRBD1	CASSDRDRAYSPLHF	TGTGCCAGCAGCGACCGGGACAGGGCTTATTCACCCCTCCACTTT
.	TRBV2	11	TRBJ1-2	.	CASGDGYGYTF	TGTGCCAGCGGGGATGGGTATGGCTACACCTTC
.	TRBV5-1	13	TRBJ1-1	.	CASSKGYDTEAFF	TGCGCCAGCAGTAAAGGGTACGACACTGAAGCTTTCTTT
.	TRBV7-2	14	TRBJ2-7	TRBD1	CASSPTGASYEQYF	TGTGCCAGCAGCCCGACAGGGGCATCCTACGAGCAGTACTTC
.	TRBV5-1	16	TRBJ2-2	.	CASSFKQGRRTGELFF	TGCGCCAGCAGCTTTAAGCAGGGCCGGCGCACCGGGGAGCTGTTTTTT
.	TRBV6-1	14	TRBJ2-5	TRBD2	CASRRGGSGETQYF	TGTGCCAGCAGGCGCGGGGGGAGTGGGGAGACCCAGTACTTC
.	TRBV5-1	16	TRBJ1-1	TRBD1	CASSAGQGGWNTEAFF	TGCGCCAGCAGCGCAGGACAGGGTGGGTGGAACACTGAAGCTTTCTTT
.	TRBV5-6	12	TRBJ1-5	.	CASSFQGRPQHF	TGTGCCAGCAGCTTCCAGGGCCGGCCCCAGCATTTT
.	TRBV6-1	15	TRBJ1-5	.	CASSEGPVAYQPQHF	TGTGCCAGCAGTGAAGGGCCAGTGGCTTATCAGCCCCAGCATTTT
.	TRBV11-2	15	TRBJ1-2	.	CASSLMSAGDYGYTF	TGTGCCAGCAGCTTAATGTCGGCAGGGGACTATGGCTACACCTTC
.	TRBV11-2	13	TRBJ2-1	.	CASSLVREGPGFF	TGTGCCAGCAGCTTAGTCCGAGAGGGACCGGGGTTCTTC
once	TRBV7-3	16	TRBJ2-3	TRBD2	CASSLTAAGGQDTQYF	TGTGCCAGCAGCTTAACCGCAGCGGGAGGGCAGGATACGCAGTATTTT
.	TRBV4-2	15	TRBJ2-7	TRBD1	CASSQAGTDSYEQYF	TGTGCCAGCAGCCAAGCAGGGACAGACAGCTACGAGCAGTACTTC
.	TRBV9	14	TRBJ2-5	.	CASSVFPEAETQYF	TGTGCCAGCAGCGTATTTCCAGAGGCCGAGACCCAGTACTTC
.	TRBV2	12	TRBJ2-1	.	CASSVRWNEQFF	TGTGCCAGCAGTGTCCGCTGGAATGAGCAGTTCTTC
.	TRBV7-2	17	TRBJ1-1	.	CASSLMLGIWGDTEAFF	TGTGCCAGCAGCTTAATGCTGGGCATCTGGGGGGACACTGAAGCTTTCTTT
.	TRBV27	16	TRBJ1-1	.	CASSLLGRRVNTEAFF	TGTGCCAGCAGTTTATTAGGACGCAGGGTGAACACTGAAGCTTTCTTT